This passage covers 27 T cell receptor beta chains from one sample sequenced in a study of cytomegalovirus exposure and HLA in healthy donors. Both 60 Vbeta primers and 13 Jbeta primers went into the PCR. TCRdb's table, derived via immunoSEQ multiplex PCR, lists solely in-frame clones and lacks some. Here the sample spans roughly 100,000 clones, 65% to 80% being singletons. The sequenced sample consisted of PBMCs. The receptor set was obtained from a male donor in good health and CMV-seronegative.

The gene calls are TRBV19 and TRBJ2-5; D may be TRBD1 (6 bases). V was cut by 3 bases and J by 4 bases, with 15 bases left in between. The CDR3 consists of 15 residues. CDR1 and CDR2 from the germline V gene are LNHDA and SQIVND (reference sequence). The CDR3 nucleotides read TGTGCCAGTAGTATGGCCCTCGGCAGGGGAGAGACCCAGTACTTC. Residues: CASSMALGRGETQYF.

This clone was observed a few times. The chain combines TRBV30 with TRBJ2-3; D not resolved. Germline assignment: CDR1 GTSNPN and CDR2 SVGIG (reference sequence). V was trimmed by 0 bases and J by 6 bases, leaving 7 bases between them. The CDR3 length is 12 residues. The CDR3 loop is CAWSVIVDTQYF. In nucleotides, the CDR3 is TGTGCCTGGAGTGTAATCGTGGATACGCAGTATTTT.

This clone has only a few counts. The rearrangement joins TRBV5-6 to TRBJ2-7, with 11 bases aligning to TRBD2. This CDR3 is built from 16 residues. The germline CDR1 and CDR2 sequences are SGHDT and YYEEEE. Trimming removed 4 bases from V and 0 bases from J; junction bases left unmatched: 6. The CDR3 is CASSGGLADYSYEQYF. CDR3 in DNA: TGTGCCAGCAGCGGGGGACTAGCGGACTACTCCTACGAGCAGTACTTC.

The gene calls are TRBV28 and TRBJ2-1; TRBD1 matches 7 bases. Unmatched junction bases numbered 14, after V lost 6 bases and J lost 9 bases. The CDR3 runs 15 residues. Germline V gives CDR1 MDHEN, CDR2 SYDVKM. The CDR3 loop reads CASSPTGSKSSEQFF. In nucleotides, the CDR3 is TGTGCCAGCAGCCCGACAGGGTCCAAGTCTAGTGAGCAGTTCTTC.

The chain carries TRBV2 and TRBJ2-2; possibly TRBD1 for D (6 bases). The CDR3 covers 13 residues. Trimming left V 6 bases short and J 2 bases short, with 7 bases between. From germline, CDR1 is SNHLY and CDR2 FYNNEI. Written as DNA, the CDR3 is TGTGCCAGCAGGGACAGTAACACCGGGGAGCTGTTTTTT. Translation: CASRDSNTGELFF.

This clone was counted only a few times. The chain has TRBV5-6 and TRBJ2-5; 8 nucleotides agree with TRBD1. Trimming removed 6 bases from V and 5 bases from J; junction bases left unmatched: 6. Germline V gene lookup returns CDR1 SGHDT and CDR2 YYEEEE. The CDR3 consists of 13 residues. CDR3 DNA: TGTGCCAGCAACGCGGACAGGGCGGAGACCCAGTACTTC. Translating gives CASNADRAETQYF.

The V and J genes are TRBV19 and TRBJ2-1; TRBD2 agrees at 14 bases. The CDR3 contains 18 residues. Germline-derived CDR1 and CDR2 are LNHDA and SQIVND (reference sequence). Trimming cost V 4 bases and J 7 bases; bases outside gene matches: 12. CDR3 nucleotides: TGTGCCAGTAGTACCGGGACTAGCGGGAGTCCCCTGGTAAATGAGCAGTTCTTC. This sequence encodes CASSTGTSGSPLVNEQFF.

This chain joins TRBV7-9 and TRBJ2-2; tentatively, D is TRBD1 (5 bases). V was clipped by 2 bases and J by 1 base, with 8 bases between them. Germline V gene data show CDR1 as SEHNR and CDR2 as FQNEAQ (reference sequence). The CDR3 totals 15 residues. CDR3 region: CASSLRQGNTGELFF. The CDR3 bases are TGTGCCAGCAGCTTACGCCAGGGGAACACCGGGGAGCTGTTTTTT.

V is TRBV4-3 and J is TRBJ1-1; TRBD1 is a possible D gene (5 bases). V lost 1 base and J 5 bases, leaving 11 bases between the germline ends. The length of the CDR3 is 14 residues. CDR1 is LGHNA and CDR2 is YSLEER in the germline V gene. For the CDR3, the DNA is TGCGCCAGCAGCCAAGCGGAGGGGCTGACTGAAGCTTTCTTT. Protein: CASSQAEGLTEAFF.

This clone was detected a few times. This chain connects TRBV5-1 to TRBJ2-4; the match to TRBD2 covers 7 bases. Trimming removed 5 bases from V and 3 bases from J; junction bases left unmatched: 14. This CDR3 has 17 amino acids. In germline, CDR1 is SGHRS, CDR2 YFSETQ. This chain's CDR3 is CASRWGNREDDKNIQYF. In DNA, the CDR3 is TGCGCCAGCAGGTGGGGTAATCGGGAGGACGACAAAAACATTCAGTACTTC.

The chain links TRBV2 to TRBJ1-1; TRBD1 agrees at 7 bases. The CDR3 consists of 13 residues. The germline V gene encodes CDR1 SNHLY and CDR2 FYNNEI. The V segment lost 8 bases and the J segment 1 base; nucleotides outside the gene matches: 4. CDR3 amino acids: CASRGTANTEAFF. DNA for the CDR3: TGTGCCAGCCGCGGGACAGCGAACACTGAAGCTTTCTTT.

CDR3 protein: CASSEEGENSPLHF. Here the CDR3 DNA reads TGTGCCAGCAGTGAGGAGGGAGAGAATTCACCCCTCCACTTT. This rearrangement joins TRBV6-1 to TRBJ1-6; no clear D gene. The CDR3 is 14 residues long. CDR1 is MNHNS and CDR2 is SASEGT in the germline V gene. Trimming removed 3 bases at V and 7 bases at J, with 10 bases between.

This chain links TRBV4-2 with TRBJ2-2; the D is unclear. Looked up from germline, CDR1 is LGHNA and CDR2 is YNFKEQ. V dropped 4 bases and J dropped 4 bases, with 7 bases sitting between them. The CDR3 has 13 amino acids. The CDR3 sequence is CASSLASTGELFF. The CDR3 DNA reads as TGTGCCAGCAGCCTTGCTAGCACCGGGGAGCTGTTTTTT.

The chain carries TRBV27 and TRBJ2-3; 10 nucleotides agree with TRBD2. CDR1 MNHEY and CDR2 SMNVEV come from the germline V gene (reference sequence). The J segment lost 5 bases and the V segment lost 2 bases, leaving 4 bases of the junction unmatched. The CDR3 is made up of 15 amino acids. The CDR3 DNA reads TGTGCCAGCAGTTTAAGCGGGAGGGCCAGAGATACGCAGTATTTT. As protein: CASSLSGRARDTQYF.

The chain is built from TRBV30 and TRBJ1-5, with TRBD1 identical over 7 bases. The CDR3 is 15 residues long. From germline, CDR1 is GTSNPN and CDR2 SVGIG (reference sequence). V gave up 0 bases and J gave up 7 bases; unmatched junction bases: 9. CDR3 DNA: TGTGCCTGGAGTGTGGGAATACAGGGGAGCCAGCCCCAGCATTTT. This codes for CAWSVGIQGSQPQHF.

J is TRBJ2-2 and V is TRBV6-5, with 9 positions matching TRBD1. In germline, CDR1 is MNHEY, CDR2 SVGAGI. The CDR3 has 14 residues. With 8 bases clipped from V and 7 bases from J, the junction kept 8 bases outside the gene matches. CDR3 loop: CASGTGGRVGELFF. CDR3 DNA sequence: TGTGCCAGCGGCACAGGGGGCCGGGTCGGGGAGCTGTTTTTT.

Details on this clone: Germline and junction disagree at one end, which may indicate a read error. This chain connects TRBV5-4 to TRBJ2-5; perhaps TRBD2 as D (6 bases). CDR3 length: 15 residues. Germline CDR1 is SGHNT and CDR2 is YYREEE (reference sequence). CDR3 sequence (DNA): TGTGCCGGCAGCTTGGCCGGGAGAGGCATCGAGACCCAGTACTTC. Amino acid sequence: CAGSLAGRGIETQYF.

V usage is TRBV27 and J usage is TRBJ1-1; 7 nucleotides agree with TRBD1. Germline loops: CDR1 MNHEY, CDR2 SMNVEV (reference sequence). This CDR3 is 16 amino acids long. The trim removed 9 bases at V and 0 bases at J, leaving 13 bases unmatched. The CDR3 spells CASGIGQAPMNTEAFF. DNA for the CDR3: TGTGCCAGTGGCATAGGACAGGCGCCGATGAACACTGAAGCTTTCTTT.

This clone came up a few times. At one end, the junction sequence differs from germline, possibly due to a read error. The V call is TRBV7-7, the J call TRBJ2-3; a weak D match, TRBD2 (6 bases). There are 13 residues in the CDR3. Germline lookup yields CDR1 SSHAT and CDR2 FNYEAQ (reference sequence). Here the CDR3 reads CASSLAATDTQYF. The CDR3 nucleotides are TGTGCTAGCAGCTTAGCGGCCACAGATACGCAGTATTTT.

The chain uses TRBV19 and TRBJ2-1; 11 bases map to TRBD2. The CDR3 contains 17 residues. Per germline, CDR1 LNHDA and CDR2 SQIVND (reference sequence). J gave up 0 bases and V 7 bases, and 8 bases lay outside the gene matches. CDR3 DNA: TGTGCCAGTAAGAGACTAGCGGGATCGAGCTCCTACAATGAGCAGTTCTTC. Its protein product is CASKRLAGSSSYNEQFF.

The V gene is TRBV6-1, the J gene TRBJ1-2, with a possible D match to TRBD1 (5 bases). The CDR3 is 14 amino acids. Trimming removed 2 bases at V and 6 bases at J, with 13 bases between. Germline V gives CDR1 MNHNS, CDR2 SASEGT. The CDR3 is CASSELQDSNGYTF. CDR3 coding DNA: TGTGCCAGCAGTGAACTCCAAGACAGCAATGGCTACACCTTC.

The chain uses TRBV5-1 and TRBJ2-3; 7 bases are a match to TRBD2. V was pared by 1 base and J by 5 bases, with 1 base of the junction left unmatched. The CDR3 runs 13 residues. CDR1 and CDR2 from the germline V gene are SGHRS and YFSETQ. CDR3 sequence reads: CASSLWGGDTQYF. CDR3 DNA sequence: TGCGCCAGCAGCTTGTGGGGGGGAGATACGCAGTATTTT.

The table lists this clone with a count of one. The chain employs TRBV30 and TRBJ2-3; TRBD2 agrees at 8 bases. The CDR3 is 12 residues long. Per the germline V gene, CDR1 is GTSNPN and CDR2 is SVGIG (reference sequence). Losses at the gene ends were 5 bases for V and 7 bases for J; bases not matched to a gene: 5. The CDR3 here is CAWVAGTNTQYF. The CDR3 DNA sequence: TGTGCCTGGGTAGCGGGAACAAATACGCAGTATTTT.

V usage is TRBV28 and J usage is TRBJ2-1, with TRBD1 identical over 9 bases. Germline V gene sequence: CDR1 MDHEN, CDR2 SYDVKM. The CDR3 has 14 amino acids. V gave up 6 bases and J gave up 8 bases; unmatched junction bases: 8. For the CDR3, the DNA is TGTGCCAGCAGCCCGGGACAGGGTGAGGATGAGCAGTTCTTC. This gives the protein CASSPGQGEDEQFF.

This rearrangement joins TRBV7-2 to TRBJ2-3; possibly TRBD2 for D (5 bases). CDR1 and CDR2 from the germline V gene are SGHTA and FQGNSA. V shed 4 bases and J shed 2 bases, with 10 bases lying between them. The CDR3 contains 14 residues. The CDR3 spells CASSSGLFTDTQYF. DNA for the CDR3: TGTGCCAGCAGCTCCGGACTCTTCACAGATACGCAGTATTTT.

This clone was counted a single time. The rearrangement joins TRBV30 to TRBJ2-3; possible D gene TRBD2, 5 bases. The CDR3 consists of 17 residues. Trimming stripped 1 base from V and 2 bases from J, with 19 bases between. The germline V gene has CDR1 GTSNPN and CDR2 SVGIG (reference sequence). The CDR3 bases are TGTGCCTGGAGTGACCGTGGACTGCGCGATTACACAGATACGCAGTATTTT. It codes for CAWSDRGLRDYTDTQYF.

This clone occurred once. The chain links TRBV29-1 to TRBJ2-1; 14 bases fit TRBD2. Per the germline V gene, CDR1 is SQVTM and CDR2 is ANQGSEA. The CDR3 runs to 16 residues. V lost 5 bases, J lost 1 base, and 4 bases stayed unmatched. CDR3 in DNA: TGCAGCGTTCTGGGACTAGCGGGAGAATCCTACAATGAGCAGTTCTTC. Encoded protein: CSVLGLAGESYNEQFF.